This T cell receptor (beta chain) originates from a study of T cells expressing NK-cell markers. Overall study: HCMV serostatus: most of the eight sequenced donors positive, one negative.

UMI-tagged 5'RACE template switching yielded the TCR beta cDNA. TCRdb reprocessed the 5' RACE reads and keeps a single row for each CDR3 protein, giving no DNA. This sample's table has under 500,000 distinct CDR3 sequences. The CDR3 contains 16 residues. CDR1 is MGHRA and CDR2 is YSYEKL in the germline V gene. In regard to this clonotype: The target antigen is unknown.

Study-wide points: The share of CD8+ T cells held by dominant NKG2C+ clonotypes was roughly 1.0-8% in 5 or 6 donors. The CD3+CD56-NKG2C+ fraction was also led by these clonotypes in a few donors.

This receptor was obtained from a woman aged 18 to 75 in good health. What was sequenced was blood T cells: a sorted CD56 or NKG2C T cell subset, CD4+ or CD8+ T cells, or bulk PBMC T cells (not recorded which). The chain combines TRBV4-1 with TRBJ2-3; TCRdb's D call of TRBD1 is untestable without DNA. The CDR3 reads CASSQRAGGISDTQYF.